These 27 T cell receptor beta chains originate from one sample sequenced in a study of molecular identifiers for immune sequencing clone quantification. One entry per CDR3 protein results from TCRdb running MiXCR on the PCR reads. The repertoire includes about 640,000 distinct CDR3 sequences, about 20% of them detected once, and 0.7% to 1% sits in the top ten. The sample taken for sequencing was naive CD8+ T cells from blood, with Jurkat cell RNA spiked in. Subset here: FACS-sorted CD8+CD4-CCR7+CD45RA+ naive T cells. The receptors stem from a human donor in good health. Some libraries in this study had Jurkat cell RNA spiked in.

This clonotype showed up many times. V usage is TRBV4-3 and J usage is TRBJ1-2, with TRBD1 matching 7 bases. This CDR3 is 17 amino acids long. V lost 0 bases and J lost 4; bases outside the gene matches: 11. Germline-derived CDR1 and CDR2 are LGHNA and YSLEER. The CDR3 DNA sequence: TGCGCCAGCAGCCAAGAATGGAGGGCAGGGGGTGCCTATGGCTACACCTTC. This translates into CASSQEWRAGGAYGYTF.

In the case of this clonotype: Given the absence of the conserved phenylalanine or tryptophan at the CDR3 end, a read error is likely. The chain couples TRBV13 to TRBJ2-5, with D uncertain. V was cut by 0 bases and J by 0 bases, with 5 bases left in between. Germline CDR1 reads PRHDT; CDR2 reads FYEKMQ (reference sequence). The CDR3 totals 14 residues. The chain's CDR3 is CASSLGGNQETQYS. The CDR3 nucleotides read TGTGCCAGCAGCTTAGGTGGTAACCAAGAGACCCAGTACTCC.

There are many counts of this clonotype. The DNA of the CDR3 is TGCGCCAGCAGCCAAGGGACAGAGCAGTTCTTC. It codes for CASSQGTEQFF. This chain joins TRBV4-1 and TRBJ2-1; a possible D gene is TRBD1 (5 bases). From germline, CDR1 is MGHRA and CDR2 YSYEKL. Trimming took 1 base from V and 10 from J, leaving 5 bases between them. CDR3 length: 11 amino acids.

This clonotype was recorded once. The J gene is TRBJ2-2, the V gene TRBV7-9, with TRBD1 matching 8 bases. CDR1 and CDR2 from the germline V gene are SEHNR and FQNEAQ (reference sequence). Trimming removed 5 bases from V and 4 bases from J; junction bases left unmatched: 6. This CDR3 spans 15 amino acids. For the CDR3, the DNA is TGTGCCAGCAGCCCGACAGGGGCTTTCACCGGGGAGCTGTTTTTT. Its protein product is CASSPTGAFTGELFF.

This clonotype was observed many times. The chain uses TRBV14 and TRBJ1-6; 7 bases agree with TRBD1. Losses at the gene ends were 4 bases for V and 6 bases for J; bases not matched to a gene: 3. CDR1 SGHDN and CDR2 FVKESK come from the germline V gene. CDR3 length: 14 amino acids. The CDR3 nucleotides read TGTGCCAGCAGCCCTCGACAGGGTAATTCACCCCTCCACTTT. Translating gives CASSPRQGNSPLHF.

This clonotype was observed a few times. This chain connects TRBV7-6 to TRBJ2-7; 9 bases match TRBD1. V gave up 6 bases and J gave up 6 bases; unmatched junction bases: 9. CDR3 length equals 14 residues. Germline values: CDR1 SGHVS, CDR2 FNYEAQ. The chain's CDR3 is CASSPGQGRSEQYF. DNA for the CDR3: TGTGCCAGCAGTCCGGGACAGGGAAGAAGCGAGCAGTACTTC.

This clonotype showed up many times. CDR3 nucleotides: TGTGCCAGCAGCCCTGGGCCTGTTGGCAATCAGCCCCAGCATTTT. Translated, it gives CASSPGPVGNQPQHF. This sequence joins TRBV14 and TRBJ1-5; no clear D. The V end lost 4 bases, the J end lost 2 bases, and 12 bases lay between the germline ends. Germline assignment: CDR1 SGHDN and CDR2 FVKESK. The CDR3 runs 15 residues.

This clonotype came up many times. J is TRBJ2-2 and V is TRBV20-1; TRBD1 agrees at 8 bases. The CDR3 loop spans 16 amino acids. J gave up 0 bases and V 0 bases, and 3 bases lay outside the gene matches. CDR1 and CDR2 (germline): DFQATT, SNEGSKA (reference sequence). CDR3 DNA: TGCAGTGCTAGAGATCCGGACAGGGCGAACACCGGGGAGCTGTTTTTT. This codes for CSARDPDRANTGELFF.

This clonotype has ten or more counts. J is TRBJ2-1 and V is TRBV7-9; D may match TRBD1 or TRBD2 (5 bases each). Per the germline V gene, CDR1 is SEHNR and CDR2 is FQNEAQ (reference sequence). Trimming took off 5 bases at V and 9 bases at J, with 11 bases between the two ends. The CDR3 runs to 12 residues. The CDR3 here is CASSPSGPEQFF. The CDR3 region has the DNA TGTGCCAGCAGCCCGTCGGGACCTGAGCAGTTCTTC.

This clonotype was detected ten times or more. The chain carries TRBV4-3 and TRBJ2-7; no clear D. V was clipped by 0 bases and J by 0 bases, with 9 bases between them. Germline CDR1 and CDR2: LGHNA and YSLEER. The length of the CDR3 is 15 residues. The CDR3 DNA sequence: TGCGCCAGCAGCCAAGAGCAGGTCGGCTCCTACGAGCAGTACTTC. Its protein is CASSQEQVGSYEQYF.

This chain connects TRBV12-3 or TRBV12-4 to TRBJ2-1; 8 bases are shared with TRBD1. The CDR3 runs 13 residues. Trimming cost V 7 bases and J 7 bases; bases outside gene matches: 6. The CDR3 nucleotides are TGTGCCAGCACCCCGGACAGGGTGAATGAGCAGTTCTTC. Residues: CASTPDRVNEQFF.

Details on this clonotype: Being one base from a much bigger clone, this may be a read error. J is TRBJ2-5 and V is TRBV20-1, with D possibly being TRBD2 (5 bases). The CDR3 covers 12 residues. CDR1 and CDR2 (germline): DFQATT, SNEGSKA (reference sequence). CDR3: CSASGLQETRYF. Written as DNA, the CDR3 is TGCAGTGCCAGTGGACTGCAAGAGACCCGGTACTTC.

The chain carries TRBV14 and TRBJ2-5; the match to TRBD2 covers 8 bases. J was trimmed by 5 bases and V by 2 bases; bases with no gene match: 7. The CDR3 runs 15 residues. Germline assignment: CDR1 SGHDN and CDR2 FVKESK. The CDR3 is CASSQIGGGSETQYF. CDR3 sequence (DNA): TGTGCCAGCAGCCAAATTGGCGGGGGGTCGGAGACCCAGTACTTC.

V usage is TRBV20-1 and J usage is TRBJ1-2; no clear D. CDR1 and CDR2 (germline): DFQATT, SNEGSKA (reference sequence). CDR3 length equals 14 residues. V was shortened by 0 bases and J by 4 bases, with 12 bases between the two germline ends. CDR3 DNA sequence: TGCAGTGCTAGAGATCGATCAGAAGGCTATGGCTACACCTTC. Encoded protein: CSARDRSEGYGYTF.

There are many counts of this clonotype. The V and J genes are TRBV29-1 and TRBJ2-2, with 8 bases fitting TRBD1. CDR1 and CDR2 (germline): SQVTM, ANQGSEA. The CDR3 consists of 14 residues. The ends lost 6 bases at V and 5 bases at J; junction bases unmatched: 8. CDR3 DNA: TGCAGCGTGGCCTTCAGGGGGCAAACCGGGGAGCTGTTTTTT. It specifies CSVAFRGQTGELFF.

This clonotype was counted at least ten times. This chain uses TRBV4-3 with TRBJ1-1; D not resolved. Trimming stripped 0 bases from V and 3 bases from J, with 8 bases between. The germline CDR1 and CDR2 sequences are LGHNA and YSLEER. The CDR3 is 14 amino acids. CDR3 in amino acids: CASSQDIAYTEAFF. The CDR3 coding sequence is TGCGCCAGCAGCCAAGACATCGCGTACACTGAAGCTTTCTTT.

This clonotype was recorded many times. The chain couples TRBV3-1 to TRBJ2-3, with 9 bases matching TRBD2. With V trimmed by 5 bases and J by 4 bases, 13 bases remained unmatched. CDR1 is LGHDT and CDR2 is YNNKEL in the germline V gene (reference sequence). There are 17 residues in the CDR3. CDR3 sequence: CASSSSRGGAGADTQYF. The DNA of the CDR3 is TGTGCCAGCAGCTCTTCGCGGGGGGGCGCAGGGGCAGATACGCAGTATTTT.

The DNA for the CDR3 is TGCGCCAGCAGCTTGGACAGGGAGGGCTCCTACGAGCAGTACTTC. This sequence encodes CASSLDREGSYEQYF. The genes are TRBV5-1 and TRBJ2-7, with D possibly being TRBD2 (7 bases). V was trimmed by 0 bases and J by 0 bases, leaving 10 bases between them. The CDR3 loop spans 15 amino acids. Germline V gene lookup returns CDR1 SGHRS and CDR2 YFSETQ.

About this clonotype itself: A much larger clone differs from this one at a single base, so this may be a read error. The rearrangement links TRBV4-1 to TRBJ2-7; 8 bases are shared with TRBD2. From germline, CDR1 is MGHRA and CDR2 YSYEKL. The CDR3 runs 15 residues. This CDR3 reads CAGSPQPGGGYEQYF. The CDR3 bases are TGCGCCGGCAGCCCCCAGCCGGGCGGGGGGTACGAGCAGTACTTC.

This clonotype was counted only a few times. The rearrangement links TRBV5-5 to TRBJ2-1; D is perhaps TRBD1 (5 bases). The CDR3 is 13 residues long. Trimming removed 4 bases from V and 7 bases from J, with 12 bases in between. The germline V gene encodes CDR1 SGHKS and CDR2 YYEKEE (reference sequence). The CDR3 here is CASSRQGLNEQFF. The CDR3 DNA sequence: TGTGCCAGCAGCCGGCAGGGATTAAATGAGCAGTTCTTC. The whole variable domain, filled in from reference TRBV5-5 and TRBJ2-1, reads DAGVTQSPTHLIKTRGQQVTLRCSPISGHKSVSWYQQVLGQGPQFIFQYYEKEERGRGNFPDRFSARQFPNYSSELNVNALLLGDSALYLCASSRQGLNEQFFGPGTRLTVL.

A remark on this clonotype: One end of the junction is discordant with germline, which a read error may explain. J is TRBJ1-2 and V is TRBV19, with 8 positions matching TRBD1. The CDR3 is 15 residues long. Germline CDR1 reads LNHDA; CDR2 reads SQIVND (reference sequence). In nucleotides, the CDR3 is TGTGCCAGTAGGGTGGGGGACAGGAGTACCTATGGCTGCACCTTC. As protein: CASRVGDRSTYGCTF.

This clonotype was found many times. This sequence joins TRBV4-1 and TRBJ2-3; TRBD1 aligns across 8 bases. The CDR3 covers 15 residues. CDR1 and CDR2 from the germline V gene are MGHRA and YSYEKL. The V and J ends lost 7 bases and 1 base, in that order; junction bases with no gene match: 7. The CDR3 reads CASTTTGAGTDTQYF. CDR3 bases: TGCGCCAGCACCACGACAGGGGCGGGCACAGATACGCAGTATTTT.

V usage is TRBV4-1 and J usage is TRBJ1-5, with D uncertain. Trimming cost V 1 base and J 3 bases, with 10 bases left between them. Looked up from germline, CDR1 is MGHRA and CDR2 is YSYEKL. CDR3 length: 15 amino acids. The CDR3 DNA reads TGCGCCAGCAGCCAAGTTTTATCTGACAATCAGCCCCAGCATTTT. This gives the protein CASSQVLSDNQPQHF.

CDR3 region: CASSMPGQGVYEQYF. The CDR3 DNA sequence: TGTGCCAGCAGCATGCCGGGACAGGGGGTGTACGAGCAGTACTTC. This chain joins TRBV11-2 and TRBJ2-7; 11 bases line up with TRBD1. Germline trimming cut 5 bases from V and 4 bases from J; bases unmatched to any gene: 7. Germline CDR1 reads SGHAT; CDR2 reads FQNNGV. The CDR3 runs to 15 residues.

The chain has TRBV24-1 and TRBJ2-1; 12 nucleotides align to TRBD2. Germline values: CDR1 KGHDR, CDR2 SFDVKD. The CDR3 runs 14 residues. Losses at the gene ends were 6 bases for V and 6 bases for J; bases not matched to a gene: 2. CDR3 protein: CATSTSGGLNEQFF. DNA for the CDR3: TGTGCCACCAGTACTAGCGGGGGGCTCAATGAGCAGTTCTTC.

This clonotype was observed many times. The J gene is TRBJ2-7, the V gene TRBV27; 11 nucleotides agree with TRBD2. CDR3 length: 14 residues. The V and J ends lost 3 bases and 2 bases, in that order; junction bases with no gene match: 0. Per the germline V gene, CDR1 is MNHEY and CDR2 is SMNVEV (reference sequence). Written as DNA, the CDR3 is TGTGCCAGCAGTTTGGGACTAGCGGCCTACGAGCAGTACTTC. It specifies CASSLGLAAYEQYF.

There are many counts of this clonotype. The CDR3 sequence: CSARDQTHNTGELFF. The DNA of the CDR3 is TGCAGTGCTAGAGACCAGACTCATAACACCGGGGAGCTGTTTTTT. The chain uses TRBV20-1 and TRBJ2-2; the D is unclear. In germline, CDR1 is DFQATT, CDR2 SNEGSKA (reference sequence). With 0 bases removed from V and 2 bases from J, the gap between germline ends came to 10 bases. This CDR3 spans 15 amino acids.